The 5 T cell receptor beta chains presented below share a single source sample, sequenced in a study of beta chain features in type 1 diabetes. Reverse transcription of all isolated RNA meant that expressed TCRB transcripts were sequenced. Here immunoSEQ multiplex PCR was the method, and the copy in TCRdb shows in-frame clones only, minus some. The sample lists under 950,000 clones, roughly 17% occurring once. What was sequenced was naive CD4+ T cells from blood. The receptor source for this set is a woman younger than 30 in good health.

The V and J genes are TRBV7-2 and TRBJ2-7; D may correspond to TRBD1 or TRBD2 (6 bases each). The CDR3 has 14 amino acids. V lost 3 bases, J lost 6 bases, and 15 bases lay in between. CDR1 and CDR2 from the germline V gene are SGHTA and FQGNSA. CDR3 in amino acids: CASSFAGGRAEQYF. In DNA form, the CDR3 reads TGTGCCAGCAGCTTTGCCGGGGGCCGGGCCGAGCAGTACTTC.

This clone has a handful of counts. The V call is TRBV18, the J call TRBJ1-1; 9 nucleotides match TRBD1. The ends lost 9 bases at V and 2 bases at J; junction bases unmatched: 7. The CDR3 has 14 residues. Germline values: CDR1 KGHSH, CDR2 LQKENI. CDR3 residues: CASLPQGANTEAFF. The CDR3 nucleotides are TGTGCCAGTCTACCACAGGGGGCAAACACTGAAGCTTTCTTT.

This clone has more than one count but fewer than ten. The chain employs TRBV18 and TRBJ2-5, with a weak D call TRBD2 (6 bases). CDR3 length equals 13 residues. V shed 3 bases and J shed 4 bases, with 9 bases lying between them. Germline V gives CDR1 KGHSH, CDR2 LQKENI. The CDR3 nucleotides are TGTGCCAGCTCACCTCGGGGAGGAGAGACCCAGTACTTC. Protein product: CASSPRGGETQYF.

The sample holds a few counts of this clone. The J gene is TRBJ2-5, the V gene TRBV28; 12 bases are shared with TRBD2. Germline assignment: CDR1 MDHEN and CDR2 SYDVKM. The CDR3 length is 16 residues. Losses at the gene ends were 6 bases for V and 5 bases for J; bases not matched to a gene: 10. The CDR3 nucleotides read TGTGCCAGCAGCCGACTAGCGGGAGAGTGGTGGGAGACCCAGTACTTC. It encodes CASSRLAGEWWETQYF.

The chain carries TRBV6-1 and TRBJ2-1; TRBD2 might be the D (5 bases). V lost 0 bases to trimming and J lost 4 bases, with 10 bases between them. The CDR3 is made up of 15 amino acids. CDR1 and CDR2 (germline): MNHNS, SASEGT. CDR3 sequence reads: CASSEAPLGYNEQFF. DNA for the CDR3: TGTGCCAGCAGTGAAGCCCCACTAGGTTACAATGAGCAGTTCTTC.